This T cell receptor (beta chain) was captured by sequencing in a study of identical twins. Study-wide points: The analysis was cross-sectional rather than longitudinal within donors. With abundant cord blood beta clonotypes, insertions were fewer; memory repertoires showed no such pattern. Weaker excess twin sharing was observed in beta out-of-frame sequences.

This clonotype was picked up a small number of times. Its antigen remains unidentified. Unique molecular identifiers were present on the cDNA, which also gained a universal primer site by template switching. One entry per CDR3 protein results from TCRdb running MiXCR on the 5' RACE reads. The sample carries some 200,000 distinct CDR3 sequences, 6% to 9% recorded once. This sample was shared with a second study, whose subject was yellow fever vaccine responses in identical twins.

The receptor was derived from a young woman in good health. Sequencing input: memory (CD45RO+) T cells sorted from blood.

CDR3 region: CASSYSWSGTDTQYF. Written as DNA, the CDR3 is TGTGCCAGCAGTTACTCCTGGTCAGGCACAGATACGCAGTATTTT. This chain links TRBV6-5 with TRBJ2-3; D is unclear. Germline values: CDR1 MNHEY, CDR2 SVGAGI. The CDR3 covers 15 residues. Trimming pared 0 bases from V and 1 base from J, leaving 8 bases between.